These 31 T cell receptor beta chains were sequenced from one sample in a study of T cell responses to AZD1222 COVID-19 vaccine. TCRdb's table, derived via immunoSEQ multiplex PCR, lists solely in-frame clones and lacks some. The table includes 150,000 to 200,000 clones, 90% to 95% detected once. Sequencing was performed on peripheral blood, taken 28 days after the second AZD1222 dose. All receptors derive from an adult who received the AZD1222 COVID-19 vaccine.

The rearrangement links TRBV7-9 to TRBJ1-3, with D uncertain. CDR3 length equals 14 residues. With 5 bases removed from V and 8 bases from J, the gap between germline ends came to 16 bases. Germline V gene data show CDR1 as SEHNR and CDR2 as FQNEAQ (reference sequence). CDR3 protein: CASSPTGGTDTIYF. CDR3 DNA sequence: TGTGCCAGCAGCCCGACCGGAGGTACGGACACCATATATTTT.

This clone showed up just a few times. J is TRBJ1-3 and V is TRBV2; the D gene is possibly TRBD1 (5 bases). From germline, CDR1 is SNHLY and CDR2 FYNNEI. CDR3 size: 16 residues. The germline V and J ends were trimmed by 4 bases and 0 bases, with 13 bases remaining between them. The CDR3: CASSGPGRVSGNTIYF. As DNA, the CDR3 is TGTGCCAGCAGTGGACCAGGGCGGGTCTCTGGAAACACCATATATTTT.

The chain combines TRBV2 with TRBJ2-3; 7 bases map to TRBD1. The CDR3 runs to 14 residues. The V gene's germline CDR1 is SNHLY and CDR2 FYNNEI. Unmatched junction bases numbered 8, after V lost 6 bases and J lost 5 bases. CDR3 coding DNA: TGTGCCAGCAGCCAACGAACAGGGGTAGATACGCAGTATTTT. Amino acid sequence: CASSQRTGVDTQYF.

The chain links TRBV19 to TRBJ2-1; possibly TRBD1 or TRBD2 for D (5 bases each). Trimming removed 5 bases from V and 0 bases from J, with 11 bases in between. The CDR3 is 15 residues long. Germline lookup yields CDR1 LNHDA and CDR2 SQIVND (reference sequence). The CDR3 protein is CASSSRDASYNEQFF. The CDR3 DNA reads TGTGCCAGTAGTTCCCGGGACGCCTCCTACAATGAGCAGTTCTTC.

The chain recombines TRBV6-6 with TRBJ2-3; no definite D call. From germline, CDR1 is MNHNY and CDR2 SVGAGI (reference sequence). The CDR3 totals 14 residues. The ends were cut back, 2 bases at V and 6 bases at J, with 12 bases in the middle. The CDR3 here is CASSYGGRADTQYF. The CDR3, as DNA: TGTGCCAGCAGTTACGGTGGACGCGCGGATACGCAGTATTTT.

As to this clone: At the DNA level, this CDR3 is encoded by other sequences in the same sample as well. This chain joins TRBV11-2 and TRBJ1-1; D unresolved. The CDR3 has 13 amino acids. The V gene lost 3 bases and the J gene lost 0 bases, with 5 bases spanning the gap. CDR1 is SGHAT, CDR2 FQNNGV, per germline. This chain's CDR3 is CASSLGLNTEAFF. CDR3 DNA sequence: TGTGCCAGCAGCTTGGGGTTGAACACTGAAGCTTTCTTT.

The rearrangement uses TRBV11-3 and TRBJ1-2; 9 bases line up with TRBD1. Germline trimming cut 2 bases from V and 3 bases from J; bases unmatched to any gene: 13. The germline V gene has CDR1 SGHNT and CDR2 YENEEA. The CDR3 length is 18 residues. The CDR3 spells CASSLSGTGRVYDYGYTF. For the CDR3, the DNA is TGTGCCAGCAGCTTATCCGGGACAGGGAGGGTGTACGACTATGGCTACACCTTC.

The J gene is TRBJ1-4, the V gene TRBV7-9, with D possibly being TRBD1 (6 bases). The length of the CDR3 is 15 residues. CDR1 SEHNR and CDR2 FQNEAQ come from the germline V gene (reference sequence). V was pared by 1 base and J by 8 bases, with 14 bases between. This CDR3 reads CASSLGHREFEKLFF. The DNA for the CDR3 is TGTGCCAGCAGCTTAGGACACAGGGAATTCGAAAAACTGTTTTTT.

The genes are TRBV6-2 or TRBV6-3 and TRBJ2-7; 9 nucleotides match TRBD1. Germline lookup yields CDR1 MNHEY and CDR2 SVGEGT. V lost 5 bases, J lost 2 bases, and 4 bases stayed unmatched. This CDR3 has 14 amino acids. CDR3 amino acids: CASSIRQGAYEQYF. The CDR3, as DNA: TGTGCCAGCAGTATCCGACAGGGGGCCTACGAGCAGTACTTC.

The chain uses TRBV5-1 and TRBJ2-7, with 8 bases lining up with TRBD1. Trimming removed 0 bases from V and 5 bases from J; junction bases left unmatched: 16. Germline CDR1 SGHRS, CDR2 YFSETQ. This CDR3 comprises 18 residues. Here the CDR3 reads CASSLVLVDRVRVNEQYF. The CDR3 nucleotides read TGCGCCAGCAGCTTGGTGTTGGTGGACAGGGTGAGAGTCAACGAGCAGTACTTC.

The chain couples TRBV7-9 to TRBJ1-6, with TRBD1 as a possible D gene (6 bases). V gave up 5 bases and J gave up 6 bases, with 14 bases separating them. The CDR3 sequence is 15 residues long. The germline V gene encodes CDR1 SEHNR and CDR2 FQNEAQ (reference sequence). CDR3 region: CASSPGQQFNSPLHF. The CDR3 region has the DNA TGTGCCAGCAGCCCGGGACAACAGTTTAATTCACCCCTCCACTTT.

This chain connects TRBV27 to TRBJ2-1, with D maybe TRBD2 (5 bases). The CDR3 extends over 15 amino acids. V was clipped by 3 bases and J by 1 base, with 10 bases between them. Per germline, CDR1 MNHEY and CDR2 SMNVEV (reference sequence). The CDR3 loop reads CASSFSSRSYNEQFF. DNA of the CDR3: TGTGCCAGCAGTTTCTCTAGCAGATCCTACAATGAGCAGTTCTTC.

This chain uses TRBV18 with TRBJ2-7; D might be TRBD1 (6 bases). CDR3 length equals 15 residues. V was shortened by 5 bases and J by 0 bases, with 14 bases between the two germline ends. Per the germline V gene, CDR1 is KGHSH and CDR2 is LQKENI. As DNA, the CDR3 is TGTGCCAGCTCATCCTTAGACAGGAGCTCCTACGAGCAGTACTTC. This sequence encodes CASSSLDRSSYEQYF.

At least ten counts were recorded for this clone. The gene calls are TRBV6-1 and TRBJ1-6; 7 nucleotides line up with TRBD1. After removal of 1 base from V and 11 bases from J, the junction contained 2 bases not matched to a gene. The CDR3 consists of 13 residues. Germline CDR1 reads MNHNS; CDR2 reads SASEGT. CDR3 sequence: CASSEDRGTPLHF. Here the CDR3 DNA reads TGTGCCAGCAGTGAAGACAGGGGAACACCCCTCCACTTT.

The rearrangement uses TRBV9 and TRBJ2-1; TRBD1 matches at 7 bases. Germline assignment: CDR1 SGDLS and CDR2 YYNGEE. Trimming at V came to 3 bases and at J to 4 bases, leaving 4 bases not matched to a gene. This CDR3 is built from 14 residues. The chain's CDR3 is CASSASGQYNEQFF. CDR3 nucleotide sequence: TGTGCCAGCAGCGCATCGGGACAGTACAATGAGCAGTTCTTC.

The chain has TRBV2 and TRBJ2-3; 7 bases align to TRBD2. J gave up 5 bases and V 9 bases, and 23 bases lay outside the gene matches. CDR1 SNHLY and CDR2 FYNNEI come from the germline V gene. The CDR3 loop spans 18 amino acids. The CDR3 spells CASLDGGSWLPTGDTQYF. CDR3 nucleotide sequence: TGTGCCAGTCTGGACGGCGGGAGCTGGCTACCCACAGGAGATACGCAGTATTTT. Supplemented by reference TRBV2 and TRBJ2-3, the full variable domain reads EPEVTQTPSHQVTQMGQEVILRCVPISNHLYFYWYRQILGQKVEFLVSFYNNEISEKSEIFDDQFSVERPDGSNFTLKIRSTKLEDSAMYFCASLDGGSWLPTGDTQYFGPGTRLTVL.

The V and J genes are TRBV2 and TRBJ1-1, with 7 bases aligning to TRBD1. Germline-derived CDR1 and CDR2 are SNHLY and FYNNEI. This CDR3 region has 14 residues. Trimming cost V 6 bases and J 0 bases; bases outside gene matches: 4. CDR3 residues: CASRLQGMNTEAFF. CDR3 nucleotides: TGTGCCAGCAGACTACAGGGGATGAACACTGAAGCTTTCTTT. The full variable domain, completed using reference TRBV2 and TRBJ1-1, is EPEVTQTPSHQVTQMGQEVILRCVPISNHLYFYWYRQILGQKVEFLVSFYNNEISEKSEIFDDQFSVERPDGSNFTLKIRSTKLEDSAMYFCASRLQGMNTEAFFGQGTRLTVV.

The gene calls are TRBV7-2 and TRBJ1-3, with a weak D call TRBD1 (6 bases). The CDR3 length is 13 residues. The V end was cut by 7 bases, the J end by 4 bases, with 11 bases between. Germline loops: CDR1 SGHTA, CDR2 FQGNSA. The chain's CDR3 is CASMRGTGNTIYF. The CDR3 nucleotides are TGTGCCAGCATGAGGGGGACCGGAAACACCATATATTTT.

This rearrangement joins TRBV7-9 to TRBJ1-1; a weak D match, TRBD1 (5 bases). Germline V gene data show CDR1 as SEHNR and CDR2 as FQNEAQ (reference sequence). The CDR3 spans 14 residues. Trimming removed 1 base at V and 4 bases at J, with 10 bases between. Here the CDR3 reads CASSLDGGSTEAFF. The CDR3 bases are TGTGCCAGCAGCTTAGATGGGGGAAGCACTGAAGCTTTCTTT.

As concerns this clone: The junction and the germline gene differ at one end; a read error may be behind it. The chain uses TRBV10-3 and TRBJ1-1; D call uncertain. Germline loops: CDR1 ENHRY, CDR2 SYGVKD. CDR3 length: 14 amino acids. The CDR3 sequence is CAISELIVNAEAFF. CDR3 nucleotides: TGTGCCATCAGTGAGTTAATTGTGAACGCTGAAGCTTTCTTT.

The V call is TRBV9, the J call TRBJ2-7; 7 nucleotides align to TRBD1. The CDR3 spans 14 residues. Germline V gene lookup returns CDR1 SGDLS and CDR2 YYNGEE. Trimming took 4 bases from V and 0 from J; bases not matched to a gene: 4. This CDR3 reads CASSTGQASYEQYF. CDR3 DNA sequence: TGTGCCAGCAGCACCGGACAGGCCTCCTACGAGCAGTACTTC.

This chain connects TRBV10-2 to TRBJ1-6; D is uncertain. Germline lookup yields CDR1 WSHSY and CDR2 SAAADI. With 4 bases removed from V and 7 bases from J, the gap between germline ends came to 11 bases. The CDR3 extends over 14 amino acids. DNA of the CDR3: TGCGCCAGCAGTGTGAGCAGCTACAATTCACCCCTCCACTTT. Translated, it gives CASSVSSYNSPLHF.

This clone turned up a few times. The CDR3 spells CASSFGPTSEDEQYF. The CDR3 nucleotides are TGTGCCAGCAGCTTTGGCCCTACTTCTGAGGACGAGCAGTACTTC. The chain employs TRBV5-6 and TRBJ2-7; no definite D call. The CDR3 consists of 15 residues. V lost 2 bases and J lost 5, with 17 bases in between. CDR1 is SGHDT and CDR2 is YYEEEE in the germline V gene.

The chain carries TRBV10-3 and TRBJ1-6, with TRBD1 as a possible D gene (5 bases). The CDR3 contains 16 residues. Germline V gene sequence: CDR1 ENHRY, CDR2 SYGVKD. V was cut by 3 bases and J by 6 bases, with 15 bases left in between. The CDR3 spells CAISDRVMGVNSPLHF. CDR3 coding DNA: TGTGCCATCAGTGATAGGGTTATGGGGGTTAATTCACCCCTCCACTTT.

The chain has TRBV19 and TRBJ1-1; D might be TRBD1 (5 bases). Trimming took 3 bases from V and 8 from J, leaving 10 bases between them. The germline CDR1 and CDR2 sequences are LNHDA and SQIVND (reference sequence). This CDR3 is built from 12 residues. CDR3 nucleotides: TGTGCCAGTAGTATGGGGCAGTCGGAAGCTTTCTTT. Translating it yields CASSMGQSEAFF.

This chain joins TRBV6-6 and TRBJ1-1, with D perhaps matching TRBD1 (6 bases). Trimming took 5 bases from V and 0 from J, leaving 16 bases between them. CDR1 and CDR2 from the germline V gene are MNHNY and SVGAGI (reference sequence). CDR3 length: 16 residues. CDR3 DNA: TGTGCCAGCAGTCCCGGAATTGGACAGCTGAACACTGAAGCTTTCTTT. It translates to CASSPGIGQLNTEAFF.

The J gene is TRBJ1-2, the V gene TRBV18, with D unresolved. From germline, CDR1 is KGHSH and CDR2 LQKENI. V shed 5 bases and J shed 4 bases, with 8 bases lying between them. The CDR3 sequence is 12 residues long. CDR3 residues: CASSSNGYGYTF. Here the CDR3 DNA reads TGTGCCAGCTCATCCAACGGCTATGGCTACACCTTC.

The rearrangement joins TRBV29-1 to TRBJ2-2; 9 nucleotides match TRBD1. The CDR3 is 14 residues long. Germline CDR1 and CDR2: SQVTM and ANQGSEA. J lost 5 bases, V lost 4 bases, and 5 bases had no gene match. CDR3 sequence: CSVGGQGPTGELFF. CDR3 bases: TGCAGCGTTGGGGGACAGGGACCGACCGGGGAGCTGTTTTTT.

V is TRBV19 and J is TRBJ1-1, with TRBD1 matching 10 bases. Germline trimming cut 6 bases from V and 0 bases from J; bases unmatched to any gene: 10. CDR3 length equals 17 residues. Germline assignment: CDR1 LNHDA and CDR2 SQIVND (reference sequence). DNA of the CDR3: TGTGCCAGTAGGCGTTCGGGACAGGGGTGGCTGAACACTGAAGCTTTCTTT. This translates into CASRRSGQGWLNTEAFF.

V gene TRBV12-3 or TRBV12-4 combines with J gene TRBJ1-2, with D possibly being TRBD1 (5 bases). This CDR3 spans 13 amino acids. V shed 0 bases and J shed 7 bases, with 9 bases lying between them. The DNA for the CDR3 is TGTGCCAGCAGTTTAGCTCTCACAGGTGGCTACACCTTC. Translating it yields CASSLALTGGYTF.

The chain recombines TRBV19 with TRBJ2-1, with 7 nucleotides matching TRBD2. Germline V gene sequence: CDR1 LNHDA, CDR2 SQIVND (reference sequence). The CDR3 totals 15 residues. The junction had 10 bases not matched to a gene; V was cut back by 4 bases and J by 7 bases. In DNA form, the CDR3 reads TGTGCCAGTAGTAGCGTTTGGGGGGGGAGGAATGAGCAGTTCTTC. Amino acid sequence: CASSSVWGGRNEQFF.